Following are 2 T cell receptor beta chains from one sample sequenced in a study of Ad26.COV2.S vaccination and SARS-CoV-2 variants. Sequencing was performed with immunoSEQ multiplex PCR; in TCRdb, only in-frame clones are kept and a portion is missing. The sample consists of over 110,000 clones, just over 85% of them appearing once. The sequencing here drew on peripheral blood, taken after recovery from COVID-19. Receptors were obtained from a human donor who had recovered from COVID-19.

CDR3 DNA: TGTGCCAGCAGCTTCACAGCGAACACTGAAGCTTTCTTT. It codes for CASSFTANTEAFF. The rearrangement uses TRBV11-2 and TRBJ1-1; the D is unclear. Germline CDR1 is SGHAT and CDR2 is FQNNGV. The CDR3 is 13 amino acids. V dropped 3 bases and J dropped 1 base, with 6 bases sitting between them.

The chain employs TRBV6-6 and TRBJ2-3; D remains unclear. CDR1 MNHNY and CDR2 SVGAGI come from the germline V gene (reference sequence). The CDR3 is 12 residues long. Trimming stripped 6 bases from V and 4 bases from J, with 8 bases between. As DNA, the CDR3 is TGTGCCAGCAGGCTCGGAGCAGATACGCAGTATTTT. Translated, it gives CASRLGADTQYF.